The T cell receptor beta chain under discussion was sequenced for a study of monozygotic twins with inflammatory bowel disease. The CDR3 covers 16 residues. Germline CDR1 and CDR2: SGHNT and YYREEE (reference sequence). Notes on this clonotype: What it binds is unknown.

Study conclusions and caveats: No discrimination was achieved between different T cell subtypes.

TCRdb processed the 5' RACE reads again and assigns one entry to each CDR3 protein, with no DNA. This sample's table reports approximately 400,000 distinct CDR3 sequences. The sequence was collected from a human donor with ulcerative colitis or Crohn's disease, or a healthy co-twin of an affected twin (not recorded which). The sequenced sample was blood. The gene calls are TRBV5-4 and TRBJ1-6; TCRdb lists TRBD1, though no DNA is available to test this call. The CDR3 is CASNRGGRLDNSPLHF.